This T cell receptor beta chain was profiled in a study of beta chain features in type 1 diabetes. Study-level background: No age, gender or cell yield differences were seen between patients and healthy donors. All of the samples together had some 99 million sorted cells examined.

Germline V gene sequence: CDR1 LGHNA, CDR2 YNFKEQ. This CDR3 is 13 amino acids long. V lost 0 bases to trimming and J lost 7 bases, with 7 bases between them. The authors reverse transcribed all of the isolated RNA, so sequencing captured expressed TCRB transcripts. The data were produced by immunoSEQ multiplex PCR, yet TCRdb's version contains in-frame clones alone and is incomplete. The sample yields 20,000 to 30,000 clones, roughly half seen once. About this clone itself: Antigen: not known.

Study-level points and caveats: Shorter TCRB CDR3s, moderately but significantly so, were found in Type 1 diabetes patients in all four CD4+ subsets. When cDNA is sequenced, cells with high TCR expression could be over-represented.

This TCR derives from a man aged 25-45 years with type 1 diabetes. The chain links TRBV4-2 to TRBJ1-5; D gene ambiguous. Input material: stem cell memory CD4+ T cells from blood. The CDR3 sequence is CASSQEHSQPQHF. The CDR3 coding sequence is TGTGCCAGCAGCCAAGAACATTCCCAGCCCCAGCATTTT.